The 20 T cell receptor beta chains given below trace back to one sample, sequenced in a study of beta chain features in type 1 diabetes (dated by TCRdb to between 2017 and 2018). Paper-wide results and their limitations: A moderate but significant shortening of TCRB CDR3 length was observed in type 1 diabetes patients in all four CD4+ subsets.

No antigen has been assigned to these receptors. The method was the immunoSEQ multiplex PCR assay. The High Capacity cDNA Reverse Transcription Kit was used to reverse transcribe all of the isolated RNA, meaning that expressed TCRB transcripts were what got sequenced. In TCRdb, the immuneACCESS table is reduced to in-frame sequences with V and J assigned. These tables do not hold every clone; where another copy was compared, an unresolved V gene accounts for under half, and the others remain unexplained. The sample profile shows about 150,000 clones; approximately 10% of them were found once. Roughly 0.72% of the sample is held by the ten biggest clonotypes. Sequencing input: central memory CD4+ T cells from blood. These receptors originate from a woman in her twenties or thirties with type 1 diabetes.

This clone was detected a few times. The genes are TRBV29-1 and TRBJ2-5; D is possibly TRBD1 (5 bases). The CDR3 is made up of 13 amino acids. With 5 bases removed from V and 3 bases from J, the gap between germline ends came to 13 bases. The germline CDR1 and CDR2 sequences are SQVTM and ANQGSEA. For the CDR3, the DNA is TGCAGCGTTAGGGGTCTATTCGAAGAGACCCAGTACTTC. Translating it yields CSVRGLFEETQYF.

V is TRBV28 and J is TRBJ2-1, with D unclear. This CDR3 is 17 amino acids long. Between the trimmed V and J ends, which lost 5 bases and 2 bases, there was a span of 19 bases. In germline, CDR1 is MDHEN, CDR2 SYDVKM. The chain's CDR3 is CASSAISHTMAYNEQFF. CDR3 bases: TGTGCCAGCAGTGCAATATCCCACACGATGGCCTACAATGAGCAGTTCTTC.

This clone has only a few counts. The chain employs TRBV29-1 and TRBJ2-1, with unresolved D. V was trimmed by 7 bases and J by 9 bases, leaving 13 bases between them. The CDR3 runs 11 residues. Germline CDR1 reads SQVTM; CDR2 reads ANQGSEA. The CDR3 region is CSATTSGEQFF. As DNA, the CDR3 is TGCAGCGCAACTACGTCGGGTGAGCAGTTCTTC.

The rearrangement uses TRBV4-3 and TRBJ2-7, with a possible D match to TRBD2 (6 bases). The V gene lost 0 bases and the J gene lost 0 bases, with 9 bases spanning the gap. Germline V CDR1 and CDR2: LGHNA, YSLEER. The CDR3 contains 15 residues. The CDR3 loop is CASSQDGSNSYEQYF. Written as DNA, the CDR3 is TGCGCCAGCAGCCAAGACGGGAGTAACTCCTACGAGCAGTACTTC.

The table lists this clone with a few counts. The V gene is TRBV5-1, the J gene TRBJ2-3, with a possible D match to TRBD1 (5 bases). Trimming pared 2 bases from V and 5 bases from J, leaving 12 bases between. Germline V gene data show CDR1 as SGHRS and CDR2 as YFSETQ. The CDR3 sequence is 14 residues long. CDR3 sequence: CASSFDSRGDTQYF. Written as DNA, the CDR3 is TGCGCCAGCAGCTTCGACTCTAGGGGAGATACGCAGTATTTT.

In this sample, this clone turned up a few times. The rearrangement uses TRBV2 and TRBJ1-1; no firm D call. This CDR3 has 13 amino acids. From germline, CDR1 is SNHLY and CDR2 FYNNEI. The V end was cut by 3 bases, the J end by 1 base, with 6 bases between. In nucleotides, the CDR3 is TGTGCCAGCAGTGACGAGGGGAACACTGAAGCTTTCTTT. It codes for CASSDEGNTEAFF.

This chain joins TRBV9 and TRBJ2-5, with 7 bases fitting TRBD1. Per germline, CDR1 SGDLS and CDR2 YYNGEE. V was clipped by 0 bases and J by 2 bases; unmatched bases: 1. The CDR3 length is 14 residues. The CDR3 region has the DNA TGTGCCAGCAGCGTAGCGGGACAGCAAGAGACCCAGTACTTC. It encodes CASSVAGQQETQYF.

The sample holds a few counts of this clone. The genes are TRBV5-1 and TRBJ2-2, with 7 bases fitting TRBD2. Per germline, CDR1 SGHRS and CDR2 YFSETQ. The CDR3 runs to 16 residues. The trim removed 1 base at V and 1 base at J, leaving 4 bases unmatched. CDR3 DNA: TGCGCCAGCAGCTTGAATCCGGGAGGGAACACCGGGGAGCTGTTTTTT. The encoded protein is CASSLNPGGNTGELFF.

In its sample, this clone was seen a few times. CDR3 coding DNA: TGTGCCAGCAGTTACACAAGCCAGAGAACCGGGGATACGCAGTATTTT. Its translation: CASSYTSQRTGDTQYF. The chain has TRBV6-5 and TRBJ2-3; D gene uncertain. Germline values: CDR1 MNHEY, CDR2 SVGAGI. The CDR3 covers 16 residues. Trimming stripped 2 bases from V and 6 bases from J, with 18 bases between.

V gene TRBV2 combines with J gene TRBJ1-5; 8 bases are shared with TRBD1. Trimming at V came to 2 bases and at J to 2 bases, leaving 2 bases not matched to a gene. Germline V gene sequence: CDR1 SNHLY, CDR2 FYNNEI. The length of the CDR3 is 15 residues. This chain's CDR3 is CASSEMTGGNQPQHF. The CDR3 coding sequence is TGTGCCAGCAGTGAAATGACAGGGGGCAATCAGCCCCAGCATTTT.

The CDR3 nucleotides are TGCGCCAGCAGCTTGGGACTAGCGGAGCGAACAGATACGCAGTATTTT. Residues: CASSLGLAERTDTQYF. The V and J genes are TRBV5-1 and TRBJ2-3; 9 bases line up with TRBD2. Trimming removed 0 bases from V and 3 bases from J; junction bases left unmatched: 5. The CDR3 has 16 residues. The germline V gene encodes CDR1 SGHRS and CDR2 YFSETQ.

Regarding this clone: A read error may explain this, as a much larger clone is one base away. The sample carries other DNA sequences with the same CDR3. This chain joins TRBV4-3 and TRBJ1-3, with D uncertain. The CDR3 has 14 residues. Trimming left V 1 base short and J 4 bases short, with 8 bases between. In germline, CDR1 is LGHNA, CDR2 YSLEER. The chain's CDR3 is CASSQGHSGNTIYF. The CDR3 nucleotides read TGCGCCAGCAGCCAAGGACACTCGGGAAACACCATATATTTT.

V is TRBV5-4 and J is TRBJ2-7; the match to TRBD1 covers 12 bases. J was trimmed by 5 bases and V by 0 bases; bases with no gene match: 6. The germline CDR1 and CDR2 sequences are SGHNT and YYREEE (reference sequence). The CDR3 covers 16 residues. The CDR3 DNA sequence: TGTGCCAGCAGCTTGGGGTTGGGACAGGGGGCGGACGAGCAGTACTTC. It specifies CASSLGLGQGADEQYF.

This chain links TRBV18 with TRBJ2-1, with TRBD2 matching 12 bases. There are 18 residues in the CDR3. From germline, CDR1 is KGHSH and CDR2 LQKENI. Losses at the gene ends were 1 base for V and 9 bases for J; bases not matched to a gene: 13. CDR3 loop: CASSPLGLAGLTRVEQFF. The CDR3 bases are TGTGCCAGCTCACCACTCGGACTAGCGGGGCTCACCAGGGTTGAGCAGTTCTTC.

This clone occurred a few times. The rearrangement links TRBV21-1 to TRBJ2-4; whether TRBD1, the table's D call, matches the DNA was not checked. TRBV21-1 is deemed a pseudogene. The CDR3 consists of 13 residues. The CDR3 DNA reads TGTGCCACCAATGGAACGCTCCAGACCAGGGGGTACTTC. This codes for CATNGTLQTRGYF.

The chain uses TRBV18 and TRBJ2-1; 8 nucleotides agree with TRBD1. The CDR3 spans 13 residues. Germline CDR1 KGHSH, CDR2 LQKENI. V dropped 2 bases and J dropped 9; count of bases not matched to a gene: 3. This CDR3 is CASSPTGGGEQFF. The CDR3 nucleotides read TGTGCCAGCTCACCAACAGGGGGAGGTGAGCAGTTCTTC.

V is TRBV7-2 and J is TRBJ2-5; D possibly corresponds to TRBD1 (6 bases). This CDR3 has 15 residues. The V end lost 6 bases, the J end lost 1 base, and 15 bases lay between the germline ends. The germline V gene encodes CDR1 SGHTA and CDR2 FQGNSA. The CDR3 nucleotides read TGTGCCAGCAGAAGACAGGCTTTGGTCCAAGAGACCCAGTACTTC. Translated, it gives CASRRQALVQETQYF.

This clone was counted only a few times. J is TRBJ1-1 and V is TRBV7-9; TRBD1 aligns across 8 bases. CDR1 is SEHNR, CDR2 FQNEAQ, per germline (reference sequence). Trimming at V came to 5 bases and at J to 4 bases, leaving 6 bases not matched to a gene. The CDR3 contains 14 residues. The CDR3 bases are TGTGCCAGCAGCGGGCAGGGGGCGAGCACTGAAGCTTTCTTT. Translating it yields CASSGQGASTEAFF. Variable domain in full (rest from reference TRBV7-9 and TRBJ1-1): DTGVSQNPRHKITKRGQNVTFRCDPISEHNRLYWYRQTLGQGPEFLTYFQNEAQLEKSRLLSDRFSAERPKGSFSTLEIQRTEQGDSAMYLCASSGQGASTEAFFGQGTRLTVV.

The rearrangement links TRBV5-1 to TRBJ1-3; a possible D gene is TRBD1 (6 bases). Per the germline V gene, CDR1 is SGHRS and CDR2 is YFSETQ. The length of the CDR3 is 16 residues. V shed 4 bases and J shed 0 bases, with 14 bases lying between them. CDR3 in amino acids: CASSLGTTNSGNTIYF. CDR3 in DNA: TGCGCCAGCAGCCTGGGGACAACGAACTCTGGAAACACCATATATTTT. The full variable domain, completed using reference TRBV5-1 and TRBJ1-3, is KAGVTQTPRYLIKTRGQQVTLSCSPISGHRSVSWYQQTPGQGLQFLFEYFSETQRNKGNFPGRFSGRQFSNSRSEMNVSTLELGDSALYLCASSLGTTNSGNTIYFGEGSWLTVV.

This chain joins TRBV30 and TRBJ2-7, with a tentative D call TRBD2 (7 bases). V lost 2 bases and J lost 4, with 12 bases in between. CDR3 length: 13 residues. CDR1 GTSNPN and CDR2 SVGIG come from the germline V gene (reference sequence). As DNA, the CDR3 is TGTGCCTGGAGTATACAGGGAGGGTACGAGCAGTACTTC. It specifies CAWSIQGGYEQYF.